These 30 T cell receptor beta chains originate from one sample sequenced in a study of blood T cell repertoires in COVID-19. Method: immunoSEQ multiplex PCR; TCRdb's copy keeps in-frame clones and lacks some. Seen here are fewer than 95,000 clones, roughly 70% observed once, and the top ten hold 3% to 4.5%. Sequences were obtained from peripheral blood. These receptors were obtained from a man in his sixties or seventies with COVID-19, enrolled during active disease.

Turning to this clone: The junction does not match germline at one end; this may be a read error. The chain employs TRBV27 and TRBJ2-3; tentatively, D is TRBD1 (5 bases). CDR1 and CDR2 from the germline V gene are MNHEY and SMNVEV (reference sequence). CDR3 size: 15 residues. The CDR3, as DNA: TGTGCGAGCAGTCTGGACATCTATAGCACAGATACGCAGTATTTT. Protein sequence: CASSLDIYSTDTQYF.

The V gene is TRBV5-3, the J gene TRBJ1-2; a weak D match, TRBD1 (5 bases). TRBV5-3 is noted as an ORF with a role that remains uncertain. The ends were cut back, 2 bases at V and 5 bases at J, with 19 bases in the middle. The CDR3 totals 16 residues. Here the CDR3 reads CARSLRGLDPTYGYTF. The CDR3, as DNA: TGTGCCAGAAGCTTAAGGGGTCTAGACCCAACATATGGCTACACCTTC.

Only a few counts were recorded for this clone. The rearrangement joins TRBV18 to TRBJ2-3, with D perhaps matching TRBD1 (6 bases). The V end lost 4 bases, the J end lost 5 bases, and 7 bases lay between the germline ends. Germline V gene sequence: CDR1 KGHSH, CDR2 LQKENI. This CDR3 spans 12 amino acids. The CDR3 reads CASSRQVDTQYF. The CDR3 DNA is TGTGCCAGCTCACGACAGGTAGATACGCAGTATTTT.

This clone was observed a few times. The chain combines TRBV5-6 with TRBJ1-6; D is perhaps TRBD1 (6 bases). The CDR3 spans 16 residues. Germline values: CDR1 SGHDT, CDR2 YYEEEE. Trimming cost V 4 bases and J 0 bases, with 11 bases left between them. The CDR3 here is CASSPGQTSYNSPLHF. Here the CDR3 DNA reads TGTGCCAGCAGCCCAGGACAGACCTCCTATAATTCACCCCTCCACTTT.

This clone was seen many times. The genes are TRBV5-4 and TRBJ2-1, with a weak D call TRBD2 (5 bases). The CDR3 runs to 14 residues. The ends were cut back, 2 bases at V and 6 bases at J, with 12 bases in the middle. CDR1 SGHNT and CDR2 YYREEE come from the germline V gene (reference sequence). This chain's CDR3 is CASSFRTQANEQFF. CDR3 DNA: TGTGCCAGCAGCTTTCGGACTCAGGCCAATGAGCAGTTCTTC.

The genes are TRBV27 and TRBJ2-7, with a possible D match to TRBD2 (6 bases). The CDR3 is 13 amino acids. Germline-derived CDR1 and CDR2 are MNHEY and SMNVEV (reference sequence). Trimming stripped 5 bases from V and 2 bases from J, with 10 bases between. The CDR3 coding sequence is TGTGCCAGCAGTCGGGACTTACCCTACGAGCAGTACTTC. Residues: CASSRDLPYEQYF.

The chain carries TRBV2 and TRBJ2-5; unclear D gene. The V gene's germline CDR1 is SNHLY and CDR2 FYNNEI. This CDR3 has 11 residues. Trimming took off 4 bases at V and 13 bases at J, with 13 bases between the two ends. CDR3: CASSAESLPYF. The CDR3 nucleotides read TGTGCCAGCAGTGCAGAATCGCTGCCGTACTTC.

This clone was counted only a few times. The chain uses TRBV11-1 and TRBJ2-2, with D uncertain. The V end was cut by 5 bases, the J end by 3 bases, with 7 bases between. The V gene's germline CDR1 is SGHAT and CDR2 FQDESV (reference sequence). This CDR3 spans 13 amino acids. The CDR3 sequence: CASSPFYTGELFF. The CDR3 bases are TGTGCCAGCAGCCCTTTCTACACCGGGGAGCTGTTTTTT.

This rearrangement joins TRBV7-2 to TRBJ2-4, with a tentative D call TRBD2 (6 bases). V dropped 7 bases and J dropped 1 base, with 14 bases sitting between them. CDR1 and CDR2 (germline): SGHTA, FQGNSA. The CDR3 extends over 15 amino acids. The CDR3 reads CASTPSRGAKNIQYF. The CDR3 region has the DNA TGTGCCAGCACCCCTAGCCGGGGGGCCAAAAACATTCAGTACTTC. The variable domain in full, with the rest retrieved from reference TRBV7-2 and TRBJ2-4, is GAGVSQSPSNKVTEKGKDVELRCDPISGHTALYWYRQSLGQGLEFLIYFQGNSAPDKSGLPSDRFSAERTGGSVSTLTIQRTQQEDSAVYLCASTPSRGAKNIQYFGAGTRLSVL.

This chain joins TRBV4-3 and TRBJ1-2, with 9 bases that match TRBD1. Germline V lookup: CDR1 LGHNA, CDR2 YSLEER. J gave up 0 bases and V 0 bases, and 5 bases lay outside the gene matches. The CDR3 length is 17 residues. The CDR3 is CASSQDRQGGTNYGYTF. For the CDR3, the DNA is TGCGCCAGCAGCCAAGATCGACAGGGGGGTACTAACTATGGCTACACCTTC.

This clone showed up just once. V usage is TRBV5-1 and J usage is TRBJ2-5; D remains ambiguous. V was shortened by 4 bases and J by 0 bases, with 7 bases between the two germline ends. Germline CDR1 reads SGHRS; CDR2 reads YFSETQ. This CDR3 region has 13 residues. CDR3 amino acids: CASSTSDQETQYF. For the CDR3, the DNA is TGCGCCAGCAGCACCTCAGACCAAGAGACCCAGTACTTC. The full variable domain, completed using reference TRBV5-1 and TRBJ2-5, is KAGVTQTPRYLIKTRGQQVTLSCSPISGHRSVSWYQQTPGQGLQFLFEYFSETQRNKGNFPGRFSGRQFSNSRSEMNVSTLELGDSALYLCASSTSDQETQYFGPGTRLLVL.

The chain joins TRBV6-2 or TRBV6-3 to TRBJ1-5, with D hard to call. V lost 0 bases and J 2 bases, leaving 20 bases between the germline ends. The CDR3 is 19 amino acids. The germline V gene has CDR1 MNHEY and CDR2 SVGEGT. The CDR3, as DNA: TGTGCCAGCAGTTACTCGAGAAACCCCCCTCGTTTCCGCAATCAGCCCCAGCATTTT. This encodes CASSYSRNPPRFRNQPQHF.

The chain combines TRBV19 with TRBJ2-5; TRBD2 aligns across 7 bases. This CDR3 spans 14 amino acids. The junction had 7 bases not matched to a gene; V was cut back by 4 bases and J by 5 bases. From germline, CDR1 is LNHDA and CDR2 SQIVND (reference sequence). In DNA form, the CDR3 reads TGTGCCAGTAGTAGAGTAGCGGGCGTGGAGACCCAGTACTTC. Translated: CASSRVAGVETQYF.

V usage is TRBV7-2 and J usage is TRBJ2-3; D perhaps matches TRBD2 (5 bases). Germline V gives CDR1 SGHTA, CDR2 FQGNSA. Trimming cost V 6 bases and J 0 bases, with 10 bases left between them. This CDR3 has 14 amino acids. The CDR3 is CASSGGGSTDTQYF. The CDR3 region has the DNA TGTGCCAGCAGTGGAGGAGGCAGCACAGATACGCAGTATTTT. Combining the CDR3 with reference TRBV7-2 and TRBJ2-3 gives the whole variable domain GAGVSQSPSNKVTEKGKDVELRCDPISGHTALYWYRQSLGQGLEFLIYFQGNSAPDKSGLPSDRFSAERTGGSVSTLTIQRTQQEDSAVYLCASSGGGSTDTQYFGPGTRLTVL.

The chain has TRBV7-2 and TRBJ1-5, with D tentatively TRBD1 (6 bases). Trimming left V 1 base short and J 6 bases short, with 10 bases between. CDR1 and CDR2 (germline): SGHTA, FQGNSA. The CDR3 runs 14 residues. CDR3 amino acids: CASSLGGTSQPQHF. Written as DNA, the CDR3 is TGTGCCAGCAGCTTAGGTGGGACATCTCAGCCCCAGCATTTT.

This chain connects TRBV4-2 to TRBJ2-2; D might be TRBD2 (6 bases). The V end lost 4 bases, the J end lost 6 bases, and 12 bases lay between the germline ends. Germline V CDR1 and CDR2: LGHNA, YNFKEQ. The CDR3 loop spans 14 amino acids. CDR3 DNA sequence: TGTGCCAGCAGCCCTCATCCGGGGGCCGGGGAGCTGTTTTTT. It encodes CASSPHPGAGELFF.

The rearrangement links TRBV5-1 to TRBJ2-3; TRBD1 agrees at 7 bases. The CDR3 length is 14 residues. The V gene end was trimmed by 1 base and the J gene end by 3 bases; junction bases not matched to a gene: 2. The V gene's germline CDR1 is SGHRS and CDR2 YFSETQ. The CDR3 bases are TGCGCCAGCAGCTTGTCACAGGGGACAGATACGCAGTATTTT. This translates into CASSLSQGTDTQYF.

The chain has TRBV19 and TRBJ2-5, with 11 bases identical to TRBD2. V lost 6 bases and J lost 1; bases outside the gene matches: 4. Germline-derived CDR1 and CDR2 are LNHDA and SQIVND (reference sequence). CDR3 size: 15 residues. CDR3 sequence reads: CASRGGLAGQETQYF. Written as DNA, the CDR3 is TGTGCCAGTAGGGGAGGACTAGCGGGCCAAGAGACCCAGTACTTC.

The CDR3 loop reads CASSPSVGQGNNSPLHF. The DNA of the CDR3 is TGTGCCAGCTCACCTTCCGTGGGACAGGGGAACAATTCACCCCTCCACTTT. The chain uses TRBV18 and TRBJ1-6; 10 bases are shared with TRBD1. Germline loops: CDR1 KGHSH, CDR2 LQKENI. This CDR3 has 17 amino acids. Germline trimming cut 3 bases from V and 7 bases from J; bases unmatched to any gene: 9.

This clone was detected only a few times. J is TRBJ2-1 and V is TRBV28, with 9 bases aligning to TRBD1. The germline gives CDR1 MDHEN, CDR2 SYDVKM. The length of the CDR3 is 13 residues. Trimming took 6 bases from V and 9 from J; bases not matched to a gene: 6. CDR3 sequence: CASRTGGVVEQFF. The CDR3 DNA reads TGTGCCAGCAGGACAGGGGGAGTGGTTGAGCAGTTCTTC. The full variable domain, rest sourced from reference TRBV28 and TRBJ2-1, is DVKVTQSSRYLVKRTGEKVFLECVQDMDHENMFWYRQDPGLGLRLIYFSYDVKMKEKGDIPEGYSVSREKKERFSLILESASTNQTSMYLCASRTGGVVEQFFGPGTRLTVL.

The CDR3 region is CASSYWGPTSGSYEQYF. CDR3 nucleotide sequence: TGTGCCAGCAGTTACTGGGGGCCAACTAGCGGCTCCTACGAGCAGTACTTC. The rearrangement uses TRBV6-2 or TRBV6-3 and TRBJ2-7, with TRBD2 matching 8 bases. The CDR3 totals 17 residues. Germline V lookup: CDR1 MNHEY, CDR2 SVGEGT. J was trimmed by 0 bases and V by 1 base; bases with no gene match: 8.

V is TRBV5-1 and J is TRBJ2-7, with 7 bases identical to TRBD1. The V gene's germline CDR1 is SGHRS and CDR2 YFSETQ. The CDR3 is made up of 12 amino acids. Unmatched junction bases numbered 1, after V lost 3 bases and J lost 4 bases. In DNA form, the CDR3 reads TGCGCCAGCAGCTCGGGACAGTACGAGCAGTACTTC. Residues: CASSSGQYEQYF.

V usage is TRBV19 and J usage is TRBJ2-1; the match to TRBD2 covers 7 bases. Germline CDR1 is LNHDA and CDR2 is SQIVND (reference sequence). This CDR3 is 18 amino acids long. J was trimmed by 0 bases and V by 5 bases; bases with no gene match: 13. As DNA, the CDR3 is TGTGCCAGTAGTTCCCCGGAACTAGCGACGAGCTCCTACAATGAGCAGTTCTTC. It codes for CASSSPELATSSYNEQFF.

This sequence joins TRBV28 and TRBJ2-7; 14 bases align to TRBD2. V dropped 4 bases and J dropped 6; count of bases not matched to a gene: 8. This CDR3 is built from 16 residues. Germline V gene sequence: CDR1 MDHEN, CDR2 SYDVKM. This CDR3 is CASSSMGLAGVSEQYF. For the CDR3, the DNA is TGTGCCAGCAGTTCAATGGGACTAGCGGGAGTCTCCGAGCAGTACTTC.

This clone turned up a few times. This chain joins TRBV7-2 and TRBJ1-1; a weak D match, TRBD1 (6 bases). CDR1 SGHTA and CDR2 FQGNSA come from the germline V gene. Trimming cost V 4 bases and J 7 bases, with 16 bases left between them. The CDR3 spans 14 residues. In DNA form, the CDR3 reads TGTGCCAGCAGCTCAGCGCGGGGGGCGGGTGAAGCTTTCTTT. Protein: CASSSARGAGEAFF. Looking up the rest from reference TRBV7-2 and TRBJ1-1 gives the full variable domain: GAGVSQSPSNKVTEKGKDVELRCDPISGHTALYWYRQSLGQGLEFLIYFQGNSAPDKSGLPSDRFSAERTGGSVSTLTIQRTQQEDSAVYLCASSSARGAGEAFFGQGTRLTVV.

The CDR3 loop is CASSISIGSVGEQYF. The CDR3 nucleotides read TGTGCCAGTAGTATTAGCATCGGGAGCGTGGGGGAGCAGTACTTC. The chain carries TRBV19 and TRBJ2-7, with D perhaps TRBD2 (6 bases). This CDR3 is built from 15 residues. V was trimmed by 3 bases and J by 7 bases, leaving 19 bases between them. CDR1 is LNHDA, CDR2 SQIVND, per germline (reference sequence).

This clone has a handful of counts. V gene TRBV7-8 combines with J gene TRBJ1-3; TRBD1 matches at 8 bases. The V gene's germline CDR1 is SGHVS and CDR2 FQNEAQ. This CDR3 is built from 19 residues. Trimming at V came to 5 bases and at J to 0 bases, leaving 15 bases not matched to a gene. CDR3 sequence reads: CASSALWDRRLSSGNTIYF. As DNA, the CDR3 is TGTGCCAGCAGCGCCCTTTGGGACAGGAGACTTAGCTCTGGAAACACCATATATTTT. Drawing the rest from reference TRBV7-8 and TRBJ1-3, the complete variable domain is GAGVSQSPRYKVAKRGQDVALRCDPISGHVSLFWYQQALGQGPEFLTYFQNEAQLDKSGLPSDRFFAERPEGSVSTLKIQRTQQEDSAVYLCASSALWDRRLSSGNTIYFGEGSWLTVV.

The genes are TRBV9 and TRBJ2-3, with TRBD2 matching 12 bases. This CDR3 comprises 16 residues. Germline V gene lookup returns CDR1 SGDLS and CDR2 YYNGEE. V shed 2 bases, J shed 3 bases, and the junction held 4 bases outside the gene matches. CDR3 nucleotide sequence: TGTGCCAGCAGCGTGCTAGCGGGAGGGCCTACAGATACGCAGTATTTT. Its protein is CASSVLAGGPTDTQYF.

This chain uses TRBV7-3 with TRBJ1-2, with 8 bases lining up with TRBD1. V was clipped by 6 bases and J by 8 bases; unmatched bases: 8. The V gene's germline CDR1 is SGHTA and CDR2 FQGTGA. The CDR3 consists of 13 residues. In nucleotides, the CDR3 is TGTGCCAGCAGTCCCGGACAGGGTGCGGGCTACACCTTC. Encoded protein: CASSPGQGAGYTF.

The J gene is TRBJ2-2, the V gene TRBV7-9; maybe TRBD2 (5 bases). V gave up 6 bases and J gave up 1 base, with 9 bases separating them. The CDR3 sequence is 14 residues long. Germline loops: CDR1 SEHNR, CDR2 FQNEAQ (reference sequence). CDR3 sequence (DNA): TGTGCCAGCAGTCTAGAGGGGAACACCGGGGAGCTGTTTTTT. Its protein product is CASSLEGNTGELFF. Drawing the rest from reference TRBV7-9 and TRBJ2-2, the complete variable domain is DTGVSQNPRHKITKRGQNVTFRCDPISEHNRLYWYRQTLGQGPEFLTYFQNEAQLEKSRLLSDRFSAERPKGSFSTLEIQRTEQGDSAMYLCASSLEGNTGELFFGEGSRLTVL.